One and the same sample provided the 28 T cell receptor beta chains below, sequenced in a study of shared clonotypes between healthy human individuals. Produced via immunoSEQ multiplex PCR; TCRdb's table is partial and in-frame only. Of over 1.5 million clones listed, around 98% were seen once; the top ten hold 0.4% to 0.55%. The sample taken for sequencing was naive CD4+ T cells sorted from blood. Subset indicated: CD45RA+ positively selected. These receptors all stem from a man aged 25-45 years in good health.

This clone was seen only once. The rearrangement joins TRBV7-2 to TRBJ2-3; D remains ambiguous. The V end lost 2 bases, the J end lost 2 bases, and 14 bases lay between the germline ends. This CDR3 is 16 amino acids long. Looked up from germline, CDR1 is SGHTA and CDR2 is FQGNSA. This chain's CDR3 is CASSLSSLPHTDTQYF. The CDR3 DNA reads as TGTGCCAGCAGCTTAAGTTCCCTACCACACACAGATACGCAGTATTTT.

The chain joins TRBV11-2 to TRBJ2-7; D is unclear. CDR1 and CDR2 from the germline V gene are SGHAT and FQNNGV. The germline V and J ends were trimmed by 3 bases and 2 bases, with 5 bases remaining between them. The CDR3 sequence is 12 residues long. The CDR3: CASSFGAYEQYF. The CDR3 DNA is TGTGCCAGCAGCTTTGGGGCCTACGAGCAGTACTTC.

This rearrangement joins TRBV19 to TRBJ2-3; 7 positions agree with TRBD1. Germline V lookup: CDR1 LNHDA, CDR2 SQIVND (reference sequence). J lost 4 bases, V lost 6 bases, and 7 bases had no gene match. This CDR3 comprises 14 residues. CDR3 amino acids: CASSYRGYADTQYF. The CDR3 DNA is TGTGCCAGTAGCTACAGGGGATATGCAGATACGCAGTATTTT.

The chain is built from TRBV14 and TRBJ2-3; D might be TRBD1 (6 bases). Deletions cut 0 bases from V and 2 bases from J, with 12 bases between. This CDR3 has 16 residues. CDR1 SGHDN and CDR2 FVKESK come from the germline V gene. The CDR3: CASSQERTAVTDTQYF. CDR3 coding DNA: TGTGCCAGCAGCCAAGAACGGACAGCCGTCACAGATACGCAGTATTTT.

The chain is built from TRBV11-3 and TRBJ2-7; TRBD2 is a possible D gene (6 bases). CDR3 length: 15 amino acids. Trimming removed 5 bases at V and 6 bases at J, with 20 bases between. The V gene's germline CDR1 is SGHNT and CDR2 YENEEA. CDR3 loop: CASSESPASEGEQYF. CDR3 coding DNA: TGTGCCAGCAGCGAGAGTCCAGCTTCGGAGGGCGAGCAGTACTTC. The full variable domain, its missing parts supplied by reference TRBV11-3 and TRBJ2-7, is EAGVVQSPRYKIIEKKQPVAFWCNPISGHNTLYWYLQNLGQGPELLIRYENEEAVDDSQLPKDRFSAERLKGVDSTLKIQPAELGDSAVYLCASSESPASEGEQYFGPGTRLTVT.

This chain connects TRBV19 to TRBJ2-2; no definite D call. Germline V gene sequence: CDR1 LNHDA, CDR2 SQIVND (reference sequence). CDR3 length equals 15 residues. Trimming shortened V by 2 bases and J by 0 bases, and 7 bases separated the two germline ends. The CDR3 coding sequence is TGTGCCAGTAGTATACAGTTCGCGAACACCGGGGAGCTGTTTTTT. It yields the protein CASSIQFANTGELFF. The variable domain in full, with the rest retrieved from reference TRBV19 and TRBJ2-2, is DGGITQSPKYLFRKEGQNVTLSCEQNLNHDAMYWYRQDPGQGLRLIYYSQIVNDFQKGDIAEGYSVSREKKESFPLTVTSAQKNPTAFYLCASSIQFANTGELFFGEGSRLTVL.

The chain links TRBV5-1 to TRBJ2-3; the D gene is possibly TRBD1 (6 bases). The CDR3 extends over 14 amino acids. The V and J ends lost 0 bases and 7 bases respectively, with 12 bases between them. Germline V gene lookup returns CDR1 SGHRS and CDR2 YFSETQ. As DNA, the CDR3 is TGCGCCAGCAGCTTGGAAGGGGGAACCAATACGCAGTATTTT. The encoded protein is CASSLEGGTNTQYF.

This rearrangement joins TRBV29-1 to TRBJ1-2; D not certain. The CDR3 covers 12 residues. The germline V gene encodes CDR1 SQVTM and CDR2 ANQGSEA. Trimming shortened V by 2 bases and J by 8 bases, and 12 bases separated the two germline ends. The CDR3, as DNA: TGCAGCGTTGAAAAGTGGGCAGGAGGCTACACCTTC. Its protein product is CSVEKWAGGYTF.

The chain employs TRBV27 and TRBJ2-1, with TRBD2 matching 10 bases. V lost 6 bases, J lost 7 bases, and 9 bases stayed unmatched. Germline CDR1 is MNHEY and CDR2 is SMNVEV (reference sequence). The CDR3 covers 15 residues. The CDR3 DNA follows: TGTGCCAGCAGCTCCGGGCTAGCGGGAGTTAATGAGCAGTTCTTC. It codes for CASSSGLAGVNEQFF.

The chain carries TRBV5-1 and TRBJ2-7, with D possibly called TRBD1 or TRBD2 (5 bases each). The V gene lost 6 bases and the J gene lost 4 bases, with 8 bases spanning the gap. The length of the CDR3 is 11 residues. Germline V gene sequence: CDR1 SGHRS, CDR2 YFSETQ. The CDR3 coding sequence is TGCGCCAGCAAAGGGGAGTACGAGCAGTACTTC. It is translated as CASKGEYEQYF.

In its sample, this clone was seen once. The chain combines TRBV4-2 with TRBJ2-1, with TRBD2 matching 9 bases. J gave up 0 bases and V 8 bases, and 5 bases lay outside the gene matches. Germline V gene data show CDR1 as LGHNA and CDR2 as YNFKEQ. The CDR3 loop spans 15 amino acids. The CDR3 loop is CASGREGSSYNEQFF. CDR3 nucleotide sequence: TGTGCCAGCGGGCGGGAGGGGAGCTCCTACAATGAGCAGTTCTTC.

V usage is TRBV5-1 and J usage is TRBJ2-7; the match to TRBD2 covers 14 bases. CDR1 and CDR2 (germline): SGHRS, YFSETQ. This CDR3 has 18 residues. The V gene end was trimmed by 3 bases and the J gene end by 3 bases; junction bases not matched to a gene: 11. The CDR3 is CASSSGLAGASPLYEQYF. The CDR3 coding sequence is TGCGCCAGCAGCTCGGGACTAGCGGGAGCATCGCCCCTCTACGAGCAGTACTTC.

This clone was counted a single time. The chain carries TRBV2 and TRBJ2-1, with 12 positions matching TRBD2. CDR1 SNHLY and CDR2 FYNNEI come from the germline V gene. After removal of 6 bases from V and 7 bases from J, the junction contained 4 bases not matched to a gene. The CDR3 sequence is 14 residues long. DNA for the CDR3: TGTGCCAGCAGCCTAGCGGGAGGGGGAAATGAGCAGTTCTTC. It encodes CASSLAGGGNEQFF.

CDR3 residues: CASSLYRNYGYTF. In nucleotides, the CDR3 is TGTGCCAGCAGTTTATACCGGAACTATGGCTACACCTTC. The chain recombines TRBV27 with TRBJ1-2; D not resolved. The V gene lost 1 base and the J gene lost 2 bases, with 5 bases spanning the gap. Germline CDR1 and CDR2: MNHEY and SMNVEV (reference sequence). This CDR3 has 13 amino acids.

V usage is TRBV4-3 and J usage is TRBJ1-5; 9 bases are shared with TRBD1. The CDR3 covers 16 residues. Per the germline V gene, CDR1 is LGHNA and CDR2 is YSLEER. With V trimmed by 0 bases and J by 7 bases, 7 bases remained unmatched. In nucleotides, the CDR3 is TGCGCCAGCAGCCAAGAGGCCGGACAGGGGAGGCAGCCCCAGCATTTT. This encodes CASSQEAGQGRQPQHF.

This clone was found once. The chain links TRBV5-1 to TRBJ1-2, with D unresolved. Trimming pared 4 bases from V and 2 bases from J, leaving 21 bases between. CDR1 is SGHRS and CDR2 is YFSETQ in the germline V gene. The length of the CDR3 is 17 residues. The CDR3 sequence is CASSRSRGIDVNYGYTF. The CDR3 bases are TGCGCCAGCAGCCGTAGCCGGGGTATAGATGTGAACTATGGCTACACCTTC. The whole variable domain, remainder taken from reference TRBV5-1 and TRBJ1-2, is KAGVTQTPRYLIKTRGQQVTLSCSPISGHRSVSWYQQTPGQGLQFLFEYFSETQRNKGNFPGRFSGRQFSNSRSEMNVSTLELGDSALYLCASSRSRGIDVNYGYTFGSGTRLTVV.

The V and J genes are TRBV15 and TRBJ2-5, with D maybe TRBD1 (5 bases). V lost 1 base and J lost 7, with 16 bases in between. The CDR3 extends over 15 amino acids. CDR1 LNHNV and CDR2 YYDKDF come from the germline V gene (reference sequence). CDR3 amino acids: CATSRAARLQGTQYF. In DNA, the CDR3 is TGTGCCACCAGCAGAGCGGCCAGGTTGCAGGGGACCCAGTACTTC.

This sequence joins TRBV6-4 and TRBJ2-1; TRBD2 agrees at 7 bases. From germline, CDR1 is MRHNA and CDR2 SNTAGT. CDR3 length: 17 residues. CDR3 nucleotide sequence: TGTCCCCGATCGGTAGCGGGTTGTCTGGACTCCTACAATGAGCAGTTCTTC. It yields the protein CPRSVAGCLDSYNEQFF.

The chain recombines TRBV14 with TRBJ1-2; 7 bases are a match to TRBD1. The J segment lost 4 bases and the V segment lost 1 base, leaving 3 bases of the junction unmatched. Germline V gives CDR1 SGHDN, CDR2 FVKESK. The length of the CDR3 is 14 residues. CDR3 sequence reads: CASSQVNRGYGYTF. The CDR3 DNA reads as TGTGCCAGCAGCCAAGTTAACAGGGGCTATGGCTACACCTTC.

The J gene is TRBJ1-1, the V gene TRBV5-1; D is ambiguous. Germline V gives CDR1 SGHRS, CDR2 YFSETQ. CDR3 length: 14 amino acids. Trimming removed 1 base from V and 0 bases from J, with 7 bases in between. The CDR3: CASSLLGLNTEAFF. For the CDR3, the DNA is TGCGCCAGCAGCTTGTTAGGTTTGAACACTGAAGCTTTCTTT.

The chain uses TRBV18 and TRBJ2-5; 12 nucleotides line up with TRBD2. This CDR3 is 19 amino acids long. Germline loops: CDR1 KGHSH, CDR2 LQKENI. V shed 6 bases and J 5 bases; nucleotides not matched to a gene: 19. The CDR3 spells CASSNKRTSGDQGGETQYF. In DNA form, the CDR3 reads TGTGCCAGCTCCAATAAACGGACTAGCGGGGACCAAGGCGGGGAGACCCAGTACTTC.

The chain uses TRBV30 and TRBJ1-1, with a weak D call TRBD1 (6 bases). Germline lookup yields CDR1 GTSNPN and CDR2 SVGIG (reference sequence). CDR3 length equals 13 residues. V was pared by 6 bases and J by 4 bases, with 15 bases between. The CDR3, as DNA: TGTGCCTGTTACCCCGCAGGGGTCACTGAAGCTTTCTTT. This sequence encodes CACYPAGVTEAFF. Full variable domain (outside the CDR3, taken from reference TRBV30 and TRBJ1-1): SQTIHQWPATLVQPVGSPLSLECTVEGTSNPNLYWYRQAAGRGLQLLFYSVGIGQISSEVPQNLSASRPQDRQFILSSKKLLLSDSGFYLCACYPAGVTEAFFGQGTRLTVV.

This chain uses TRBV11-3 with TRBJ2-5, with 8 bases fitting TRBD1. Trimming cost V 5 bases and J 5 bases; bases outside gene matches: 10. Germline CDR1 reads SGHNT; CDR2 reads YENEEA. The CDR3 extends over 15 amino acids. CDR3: CASSPGTGRRETQYF. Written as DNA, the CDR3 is TGTGCCAGCAGCCCCGGGACAGGTCGTCGGGAGACCCAGTACTTC. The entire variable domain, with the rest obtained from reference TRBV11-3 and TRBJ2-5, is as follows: EAGVVQSPRYKIIEKKQPVAFWCNPISGHNTLYWYLQNLGQGPELLIRYENEEAVDDSQLPKDRFSAERLKGVDSTLKIQPAELGDSAVYLCASSPGTGRRETQYFGPGTRLLVL.

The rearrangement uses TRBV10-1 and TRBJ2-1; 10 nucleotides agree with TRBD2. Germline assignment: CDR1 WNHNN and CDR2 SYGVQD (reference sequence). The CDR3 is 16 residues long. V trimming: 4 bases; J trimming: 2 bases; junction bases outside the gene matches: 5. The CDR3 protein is CASSAVTSGTYNEQFF. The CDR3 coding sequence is TGCGCCAGCAGTGCAGTTACTAGCGGGACCTACAATGAGCAGTTCTTC.

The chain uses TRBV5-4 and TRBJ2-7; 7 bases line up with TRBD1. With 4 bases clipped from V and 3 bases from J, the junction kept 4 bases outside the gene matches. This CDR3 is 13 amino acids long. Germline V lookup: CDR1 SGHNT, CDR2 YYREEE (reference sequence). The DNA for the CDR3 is TGTGCCAGCAGCCAGGGACAGAACTACGAGCAGTACTTC. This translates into CASSQGQNYEQYF.

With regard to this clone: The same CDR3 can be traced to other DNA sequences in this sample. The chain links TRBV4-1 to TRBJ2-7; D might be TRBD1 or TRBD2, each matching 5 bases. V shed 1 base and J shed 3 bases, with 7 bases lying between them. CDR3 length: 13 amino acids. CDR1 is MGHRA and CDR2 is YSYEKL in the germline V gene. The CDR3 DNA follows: TGCGCCAGCAGCCAAGCAGGGAGCTACGAGCAGTACTTC. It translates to CASSQAGSYEQYF.

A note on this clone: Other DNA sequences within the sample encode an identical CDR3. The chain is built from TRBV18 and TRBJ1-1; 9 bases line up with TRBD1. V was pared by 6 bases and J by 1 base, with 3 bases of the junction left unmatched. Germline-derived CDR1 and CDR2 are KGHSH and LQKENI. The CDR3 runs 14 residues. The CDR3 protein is CASSLGQGNTEAFF. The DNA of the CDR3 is TGTGCCAGCTCCCTGGGACAGGGGAACACTGAAGCTTTCTTT. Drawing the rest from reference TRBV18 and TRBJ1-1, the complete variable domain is NAGVMQNPRHLVRRRGQEARLRCSPMKGHSHVYWYRQLPEEGLKFMVYLQKENIIDESGMPKERFSAEFPKEGPSILRIQQVVRGDSAAYFCASSLGQGNTEAFFGQGTRLTVV.

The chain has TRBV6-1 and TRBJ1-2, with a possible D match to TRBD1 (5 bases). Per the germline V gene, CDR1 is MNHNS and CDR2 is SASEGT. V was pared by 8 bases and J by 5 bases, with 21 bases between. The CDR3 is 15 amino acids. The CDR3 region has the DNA TGTGCCAGCCCCCCGGGCAGGGAGGTATGGTATGGCTACACCTTC. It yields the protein CASPPGREVWYGYTF.